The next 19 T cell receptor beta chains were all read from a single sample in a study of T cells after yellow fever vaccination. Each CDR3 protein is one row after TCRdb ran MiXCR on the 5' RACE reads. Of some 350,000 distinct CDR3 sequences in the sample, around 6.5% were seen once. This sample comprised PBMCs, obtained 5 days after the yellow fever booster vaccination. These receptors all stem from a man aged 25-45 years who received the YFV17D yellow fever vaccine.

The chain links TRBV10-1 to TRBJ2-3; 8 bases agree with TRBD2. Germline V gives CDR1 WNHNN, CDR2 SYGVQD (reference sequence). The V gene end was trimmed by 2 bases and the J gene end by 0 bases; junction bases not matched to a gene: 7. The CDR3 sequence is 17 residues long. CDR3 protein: CASSEGTSGSSTDTQYF. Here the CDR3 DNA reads TGCGCCAGCAGTGAGGGAACTAGCGGATCTAGCACAGATACGCAGTATTTT.

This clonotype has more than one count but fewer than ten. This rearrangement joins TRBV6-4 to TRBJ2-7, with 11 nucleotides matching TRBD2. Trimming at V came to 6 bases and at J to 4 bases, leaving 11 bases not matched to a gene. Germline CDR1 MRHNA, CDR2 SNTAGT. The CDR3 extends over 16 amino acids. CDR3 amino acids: CASSSPTTSGMYEQYF. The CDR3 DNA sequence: TGTGCCAGCAGCTCACCGACGACTAGCGGGATGTACGAGCAGTACTTC.

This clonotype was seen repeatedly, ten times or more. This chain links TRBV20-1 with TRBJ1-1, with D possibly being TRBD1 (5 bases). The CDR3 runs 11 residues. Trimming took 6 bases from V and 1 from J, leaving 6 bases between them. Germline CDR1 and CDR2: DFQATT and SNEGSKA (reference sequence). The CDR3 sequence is CSAGGNTEAFF. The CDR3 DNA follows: TGCAGTGCCGGGGGGAACACTGAAGCTTTCTTT.

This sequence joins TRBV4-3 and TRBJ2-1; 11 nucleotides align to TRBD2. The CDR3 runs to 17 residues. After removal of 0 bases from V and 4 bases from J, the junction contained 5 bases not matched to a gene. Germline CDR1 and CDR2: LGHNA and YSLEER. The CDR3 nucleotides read TGCGCCAGCAGCCAAGATCAGCTAGCGGGAGGATACAATGAGCAGTTCTTC. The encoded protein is CASSQDQLAGGYNEQFF.

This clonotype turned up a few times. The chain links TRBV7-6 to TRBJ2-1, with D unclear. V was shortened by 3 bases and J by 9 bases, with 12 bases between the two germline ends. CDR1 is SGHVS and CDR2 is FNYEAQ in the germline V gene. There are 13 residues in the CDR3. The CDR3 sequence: CASSFRRAGEQFF. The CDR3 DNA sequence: TGTGCCAGCAGCTTTCGAAGGGCCGGTGAGCAGTTCTTC.

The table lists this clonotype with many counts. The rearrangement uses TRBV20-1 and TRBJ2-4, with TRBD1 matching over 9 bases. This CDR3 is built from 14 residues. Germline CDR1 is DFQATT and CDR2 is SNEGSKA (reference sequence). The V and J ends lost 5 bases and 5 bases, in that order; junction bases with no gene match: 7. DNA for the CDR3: TGCAGTGCTGGAGGGGGGACAGGGCAAAACATTCAGTACTTC. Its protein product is CSAGGGTGQNIQYF.

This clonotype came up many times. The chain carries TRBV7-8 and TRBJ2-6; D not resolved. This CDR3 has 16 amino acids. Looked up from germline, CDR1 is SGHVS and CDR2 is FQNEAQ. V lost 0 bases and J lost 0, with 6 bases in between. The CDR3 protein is CASSLALASGANVLTF. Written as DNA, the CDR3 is TGTGCCAGCAGCTTAGCGCTCGCCTCTGGGGCCAACGTCCTGACTTTC.

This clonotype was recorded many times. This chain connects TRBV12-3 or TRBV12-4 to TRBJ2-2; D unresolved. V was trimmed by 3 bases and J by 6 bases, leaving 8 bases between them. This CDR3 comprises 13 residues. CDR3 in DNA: TGTGCCAGCAGTTTGATGGTAGCCGGGGAGCTGTTTTTT. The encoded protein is CASSLMVAGELFF.

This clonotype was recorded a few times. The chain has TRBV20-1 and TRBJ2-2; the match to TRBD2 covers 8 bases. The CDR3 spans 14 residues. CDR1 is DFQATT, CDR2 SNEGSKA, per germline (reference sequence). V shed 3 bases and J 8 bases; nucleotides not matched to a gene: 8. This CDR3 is CSASLSGGGGELFF. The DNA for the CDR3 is TGCAGTGCTAGCTTGAGCGGGGGTGGGGGGGAGCTGTTTTTT.

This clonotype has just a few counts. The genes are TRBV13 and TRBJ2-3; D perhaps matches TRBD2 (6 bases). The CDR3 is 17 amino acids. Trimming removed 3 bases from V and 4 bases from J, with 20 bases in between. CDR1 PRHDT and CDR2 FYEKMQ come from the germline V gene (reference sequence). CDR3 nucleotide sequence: TGTGCCAGCAGCTTGACCTCCAGGTTAGCGGCGCCAGATACGCAGTATTTT. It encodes CASSLTSRLAAPDTQYF.

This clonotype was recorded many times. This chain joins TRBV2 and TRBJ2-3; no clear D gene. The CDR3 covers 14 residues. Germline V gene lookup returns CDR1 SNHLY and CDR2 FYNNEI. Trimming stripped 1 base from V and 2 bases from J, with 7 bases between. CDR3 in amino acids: CASSEGVLTDTQYF. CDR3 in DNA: TGTGCCAGCAGTGAAGGGGTCCTCACAGATACGCAGTATTTT.

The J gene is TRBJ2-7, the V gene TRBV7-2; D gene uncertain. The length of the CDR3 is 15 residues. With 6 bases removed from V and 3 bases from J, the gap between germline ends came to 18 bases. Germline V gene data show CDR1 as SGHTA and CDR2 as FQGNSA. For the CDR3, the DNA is TGTGCCAGCAGAATCAGTCATACGAAGCGCTACGAGCAGTACTTC. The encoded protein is CASRISHTKRYEQYF.

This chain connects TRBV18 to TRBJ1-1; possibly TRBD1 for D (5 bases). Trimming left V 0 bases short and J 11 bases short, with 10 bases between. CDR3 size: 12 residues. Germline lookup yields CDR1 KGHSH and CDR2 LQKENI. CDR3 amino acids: CASSPPGGAAFF. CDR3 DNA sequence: TGTGCCAGCTCACCACCAGGAGGGGCGGCTTTCTTT.

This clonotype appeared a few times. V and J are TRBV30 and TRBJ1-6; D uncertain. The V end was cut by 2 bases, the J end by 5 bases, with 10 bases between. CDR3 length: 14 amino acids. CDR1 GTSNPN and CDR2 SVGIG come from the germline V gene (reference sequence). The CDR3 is CAWSRGKDNSPLHF. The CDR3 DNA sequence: TGTGCCTGGAGTCGAGGAAAGGATAATTCACCCCTCCACTTT.

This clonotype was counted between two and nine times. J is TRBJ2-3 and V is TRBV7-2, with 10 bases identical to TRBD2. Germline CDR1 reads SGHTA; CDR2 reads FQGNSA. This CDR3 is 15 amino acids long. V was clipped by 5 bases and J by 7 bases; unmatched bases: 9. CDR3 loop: CASSLGLAAQNTQYF. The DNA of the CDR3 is TGTGCCAGCAGCCTCGGACTAGCGGCGCAGAATACGCAGTATTTT.

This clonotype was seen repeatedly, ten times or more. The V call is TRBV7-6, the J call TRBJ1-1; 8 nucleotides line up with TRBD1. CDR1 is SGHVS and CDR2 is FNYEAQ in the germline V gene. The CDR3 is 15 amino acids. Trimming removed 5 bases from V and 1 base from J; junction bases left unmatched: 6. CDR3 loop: CASSPRQGTNTEAFF. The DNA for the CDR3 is TGTGCCAGCAGCCCCCGACAGGGGACGAACACTGAAGCTTTCTTT.

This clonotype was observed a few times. CDR3 residues: CASNTNPYGYTF. DNA for the CDR3: TGTGCCAGCAATACGAACCCATATGGCTACACCTTC. This chain joins TRBV12-3 or TRBV12-4 and TRBJ1-2; D is uncertain. The CDR3 runs to 12 residues. V was cut by 7 bases and J by 5 bases, with 11 bases left in between.

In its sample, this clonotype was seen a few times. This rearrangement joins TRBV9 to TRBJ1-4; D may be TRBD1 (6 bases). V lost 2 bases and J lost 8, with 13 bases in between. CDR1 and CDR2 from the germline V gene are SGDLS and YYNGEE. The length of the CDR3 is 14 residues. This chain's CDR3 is CASSVQGTSEKLFF. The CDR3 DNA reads TGTGCCAGCAGCGTCCAGGGGACATCCGAAAAACTGTTTTTT.

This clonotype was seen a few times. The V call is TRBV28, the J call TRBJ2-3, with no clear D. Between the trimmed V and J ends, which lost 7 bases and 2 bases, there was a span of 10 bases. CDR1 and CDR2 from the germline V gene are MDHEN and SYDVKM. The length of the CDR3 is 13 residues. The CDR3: CASKVVSTDTQYF. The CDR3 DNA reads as TGTGCCAGCAAGGTGGTTTCCACAGATACGCAGTATTTT.